This T cell receptor (beta chain) stems from a study of T cell responses to AZD1222 COVID-19 vaccine. General study points: Baseline seropositivity occurred in only 5 or 6 AZD1222 recipients.

This CDR3 is built from 15 residues. Per germline, CDR1 LNHNV and CDR2 YYDKDF (reference sequence). V lost 2 bases and J lost 3, with 14 bases in between. Clones were read by immunoSEQ multiplex PCR, and TCRdb kept only the in-frame ones, dropping some. The table records roughly 200,000 clones, roughly nine tenths of them present only once. A word on this clone: Its antigen is unidentified.

This TCR was recovered from an adult who received the AZD1222 COVID-19 vaccine. This chain joins TRBV15 and TRBJ2-7; D perhaps matches TRBD2 (6 bases). Sequencing used peripheral blood, obtained 28 days after the second AZD1222 dose. CDR3 protein: CATSRTPGLSYEQYF. The CDR3 DNA follows: TGTGCCACCAGCAGAACCCCGGGACTCAGCTACGAGCAGTACTTC.